The 17 T cell receptor beta chains given below trace back to one sample, sequenced in a study of vaccination and CD4 T cells after COVID-19 (dated by TCRdb to between 2020 and 2023). The sample's treatment or condition label, decoded: approximately nine-day PBMC culture with coronavirus spike peptide pools or control peptides (ViraFEST assay). These TCRs' antigens remain unknown. To prepare the library, PCR was applied. Sequencing relied on an Illumina iSeq 100. DNA from cultured CD4+ T cells was subjected to TCR sequencing with the Oncomine TCR Beta short-read assay at the Johns Hopkins FTIC core. TCRdb's own reprocessing of the public reads used fastp at Q25 and MiXCR and kept productive beta chains. Each record represents a unique CDR3 protein, reported with the most common genes and DNA among its rows. This sample holds around 20,000 distinct CDR3 sequences; around 48% were observed only once. The ten largest clones add up to approximately 4.5% of the sample.

The sample consisted of CD4+ T cells from blood, cultured in vitro. The origin of the receptors is a human donor who had recovered from COVID-19.

The chain uses TRBV20-1 and TRBJ2-7, with TRBD2 matching 11 bases. V shed 5 bases, J shed 1 base, and the junction held 7 bases outside the gene matches. The CDR3 runs to 15 residues. Per the germline V gene, CDR1 is DFQATT and CDR2 is SNEGSKA (reference sequence). CDR3 nucleotides: TGCAGTGCTCGCTACACTAGCGGGGGTTCCTACGAGCAGTACTTC. This translates into CSARYTSGGSYEQYF.

A few counts support this clonotype. The chain links TRBV20-1 to TRBJ1-1; D remains unclear. Trimming stripped 6 bases from V and 11 bases from J, with 19 bases between. Per germline, CDR1 DFQATT and CDR2 SNEGSKA (reference sequence). The CDR3 runs to 12 residues. CDR3 sequence reads: CSAQAATPYAFF. CDR3 bases: TGCAGTGCCCAAGCCGCCACCCCTTACGCTTTCTTT.

This clonotype was seen a few times. This rearrangement joins TRBV28 to TRBJ1-3, with 7 bases matching TRBD1. The CDR3 length is 16 residues. Germline CDR1 and CDR2: MDHEN and SYDVKM. Trimming removed 5 bases from V and 3 bases from J; junction bases left unmatched: 10. The CDR3 reads CASSLRGGGVGNTIYF. The CDR3 region has the DNA TGTGCCAGCAGTCTCCGAGGAGGGGGCGTTGGAAACACCATATATTTT.

There are a few counts of this clonotype. The chain has TRBV6-1 and TRBJ2-5; D is uncertain. The length of the CDR3 is 14 residues. CDR1 and CDR2 from the germline V gene are MNHNS and SASEGT. V was shortened by 2 bases and J by 8 bases, with 15 bases between the two germline ends. The CDR3 nucleotides are TGTGCCAGCAGTGAATATGGGCCCCAAGTAACCCAGTACTTC. Protein: CASSEYGPQVTQYF.

The chain links TRBV5-1 to TRBJ2-1; D unclear. Trimming took off 1 base at V and 0 bases at J, with 5 bases between the two ends. Germline lookup yields CDR1 SGHRS and CDR2 YFSETQ. This CDR3 spans 14 amino acids. CDR3 in amino acids: CASSLTGSYNEQFF. The CDR3 DNA is TGCGCCAGCAGCTTGACGGGCTCCTACAATGAGCAGTTCTTC.

V is TRBV7-2 and J is TRBJ2-7, with 8 bases matching TRBD2. V was pared by 6 bases and J by 3 bases, with 13 bases of the junction left unmatched. The CDR3 extends over 16 amino acids. Germline CDR1 and CDR2: SGHTA and FQGNSA. The CDR3 loop reads CASSSAGGDPSYEQYF. The CDR3 DNA reads as TGTGCCAGCAGTTCCGCCGGGGGGGACCCTAGCTACGAGCAGTACTTC.

The chain combines TRBV10-3 with TRBJ1-6, with no clear D. The CDR3 contains 15 residues. V was cut by 3 bases and J by 2 bases, with 8 bases left in between. Germline CDR1 ENHRY, CDR2 SYGVKD. The CDR3 DNA follows: TGTGCCATCAGTGAAGGAGAAACCTATAATTCACCCCTCCACTTT. Protein: CAISEGETYNSPLHF.

This clonotype was seen only a few times. The V gene is TRBV7-2, the J gene TRBJ2-7; D may be TRBD2 (6 bases). Trimming removed 4 bases from V and 1 base from J, with 32 bases in between. The CDR3 runs 21 residues. Germline CDR1 and CDR2: SGHTA and FQGNSA. In DNA form, the CDR3 reads TGTGCCAGCAGCTGGGGACTCCTTAGCCCTCCCGCTAGTAGAGCTTCCTACGAGCAGTACTTC. Translated: CASSWGLLSPPASRASYEQYF. The full variable domain, in which reference TRBV7-2 and TRBJ2-7 provide the parts outside the CDR3, is GAGVSQSPSNKVTEKGKDVELRCDPISGHTALYWYRQSLGQGLEFLIYFQGNSAPDKSGLPSDRFSAERTGGSVSTLTIQRTQQEDSAVYLCASSWGLLSPPASRASYEQYFGPGTRLTVT.

The chain carries TRBV10-1 and TRBJ1-1; D is unresolved. CDR1 is WNHNN, CDR2 SYGVQD, per germline (reference sequence). The CDR3 has 13 residues. V lost 2 bases to trimming and J lost 5 bases, with 9 bases between them. CDR3 loop: CASSELFGTEAFF. The CDR3 DNA reads as TGCGCCAGCAGTGAGCTCTTCGGAACTGAAGCTTTCTTT.

The chain employs TRBV29-1 and TRBJ1-2; D remains unclear. Germline values: CDR1 SQVTM, CDR2 ANQGSEA. V gave up 4 bases and J gave up 8 bases, with 14 bases separating them. CDR3 length: 12 residues. The chain's CDR3 is CSVGGMSGGYTF. The CDR3 nucleotides read TGCAGCGTTGGAGGGATGTCCGGGGGCTACACCTTC.

V is TRBV20-1 and J is TRBJ2-7, with D unresolved. V was shortened by 5 bases and J by 0 bases, with 8 bases between the two germline ends. Germline V gives CDR1 DFQATT, CDR2 SNEGSKA (reference sequence). The CDR3 extends over 12 amino acids. CDR3 nucleotide sequence: TGCAGTGCTTCAGCTAGCTCCTACGAGCAGTACTTC. Protein product: CSASASSYEQYF.

In this sample, this clonotype turned up a few times. The chain recombines TRBV6-5 with TRBJ2-1; the match to TRBD2 covers 7 bases. V dropped 2 bases and J dropped 1; count of bases not matched to a gene: 8. Germline values: CDR1 MNHEY, CDR2 SVGAGI. CDR3 size: 17 residues. CDR3 in DNA: TGTGCCAGCAGTTACCGACTGGGCGGGAGTTCCTACAATGAGCAGTTCTTC. It translates to CASSYRLGGSSYNEQFF.

The table lists this clonotype with a few counts. The chain recombines TRBV24-1 with TRBJ2-3; D is possibly TRBD1 or TRBD2 (7 bases each). Germline V CDR1 and CDR2: KGHDR, SFDVKD. Trimming cost V 5 bases and J 4 bases, with 15 bases left between them. CDR3 length: 15 amino acids. This CDR3 is CATSAGGVWADTQYF. The CDR3 nucleotides read TGTGCCACCAGTGCAGGGGGGGTCTGGGCAGATACGCAGTATTTT.

The chain carries TRBV7-9 and TRBJ1-5; D gene uncertain. Trimming removed 1 base at V and 2 bases at J, with 9 bases between. Germline CDR1 is SEHNR and CDR2 is FQNEAQ (reference sequence). The CDR3 is made up of 15 amino acids. The CDR3 DNA follows: TGTGCCAGCAGCTTAGGTGGAGGAGGCAATCAGCCCCAGCATTTT. This gives the protein CASSLGGGGNQPQHF.

The chain recombines TRBV19 with TRBJ1-5; maybe TRBD1 (5 bases). V was pared by 5 bases and J by 0 bases, with 17 bases between. The CDR3 length is 17 residues. Germline loops: CDR1 LNHDA, CDR2 SQIVND (reference sequence). As DNA, the CDR3 is TGTGCCAGTAGTCAGGGACTGTCAAAGAATAGCAATCAGCCCCAGCATTTT. This gives the protein CASSQGLSKNSNQPQHF.

This chain joins TRBV28 and TRBJ2-1; no clear D. The end of the DNA fits TRBJ2-7 better, so the J call may be wrong. The CDR3 runs to 14 residues. Per germline, CDR1 MDHEN and CDR2 SYDVKM. This CDR3 reads CASSPGQPPYEQYF. CDR3 nucleotides: TGTGCCAGCAGCCCCGGGCAGCCCCCCTACGAGCAGTACTTC.

The chain couples TRBV12-3 or TRBV12-4 to TRBJ1-1, with D uncertain. This CDR3 is 13 amino acids long. With 6 bases removed from V and 4 bases from J, the gap between germline ends came to 12 bases. CDR3 protein: CASSPRSGTEAFF. CDR3 bases: TGTGCCAGCAGCCCACGGTCGGGCACTGAAGCTTTCTTT.